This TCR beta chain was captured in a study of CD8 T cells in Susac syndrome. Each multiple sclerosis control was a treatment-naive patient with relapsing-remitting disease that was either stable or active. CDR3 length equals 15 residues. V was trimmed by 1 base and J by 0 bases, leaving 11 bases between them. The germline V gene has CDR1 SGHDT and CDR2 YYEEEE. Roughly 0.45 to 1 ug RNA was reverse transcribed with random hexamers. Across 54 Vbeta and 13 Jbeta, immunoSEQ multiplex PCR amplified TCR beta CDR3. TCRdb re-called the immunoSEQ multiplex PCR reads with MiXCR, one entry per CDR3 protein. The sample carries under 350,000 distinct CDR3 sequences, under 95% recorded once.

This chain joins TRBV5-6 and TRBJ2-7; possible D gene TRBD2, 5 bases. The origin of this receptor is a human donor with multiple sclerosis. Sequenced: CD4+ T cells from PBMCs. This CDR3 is CASSLLDYSSYEQYF. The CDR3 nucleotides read TGTGCCAGCAGCTTGCTCGACTACTCCTCCTACGAGCAGTACTTC.